This is a list of T cell receptor beta chains from one sample in a study of T cells expressing NK-cell markers. TCRdb reprocessed the 5' RACE reads and keeps a single row for each CDR3 protein, giving no DNA. This sample's clone table lists roughly 380,000 distinct CDR3 sequences. The sequenced sample consisted of blood T cells: a sorted CD56 or NKG2C T cell subset, CD4+ or CD8+ T cells, or bulk PBMC T cells (not recorded which). These receptors all stem from a man between 18 and 69 years old in good health. CDR3s include the opening cysteine and the closing phenylalanine or tryptophan. Each record gives: V gene, J gene, CDR3 protein.

>TRBV12-3/TRBV12-4|TRBJ2-2
CASSFRTANTGELFF
>TRBV9|TRBJ2-1
CASSVDVAGQNEQFF
>TRBV11-2|TRBJ1-1
CASSRQRTGFGFPEAFF
>TRBV9|TRBJ1-1
CASSPRSGGAFPAFF
>TRBV5-1|TRBJ1-1
CASRELQGAGVPEAFF
>TRBV12-3/TRBV12-4|TRBJ2-7
CASSSTRQGGLAYEQYF
>TRBV12-3/TRBV12-4|TRBJ1-3
CASSLVGQGRNTIYF
>TRBV3-1|TRBJ2-1
CASSQGTSGGGRRFF
>TRBV11-2|TRBJ2-7
CASSLVPGPYEQYF
>TRBV20-1|TRBJ1-6
CSARLYNSPLHF
>TRBV5-1|TRBJ1-4
CATRRDSSVGEKLFF
>TRBV5-3|TRBJ2-2
CARRSRPNGELFF
>TRBV12-3/TRBV12-4|TRBJ2-1
CASSPKGGDEQFF
>TRBV6-1|TRBJ2-1
CASTKQGSAFNEQFF
>TRBV7-2|TRBJ1-5
CASSLGPRGPDQPQHF
>TRBV12-3/TRBV12-4|TRBJ2-5
CASTPRKGGKKETQYF
>TRBV20-1|TRBJ2-4
CSAHETLTGLHNQNIQYF
>TRBV20-1|TRBJ1-3
CSARQEGRNTIYF
>TRBV12-3/TRBV12-4|TRBJ1-3
CASSLDGRLGNTIYF
>TRBV12-3/TRBV12-4|TRBJ2-5
CASSLDRGREETQYF
>TRBV4-2|TRBJ2-3
CASSPRDRMLRGADTQYF
>TRBV5-4|TRBJ2-3
CASSPWGPDTQYF
>TRBV6-1|TRBJ2-3
CASTAGLTRDTQYF
>TRBV27|TRBJ1-2
CASSLGSGTARYYGYTF
>TRBV20-1|TRBJ1-2
CSARDLQGRGYTF
>TRBV18|TRBJ2-5
CASSSLVASGEFQETQYF
>TRBV5-1|TRBJ1-2
CASSLEGANYGYTF
>TRBV11-2|TRBJ2-2
CASSRLAVNTGELFF
>TRBV6-1|TRBJ2-1
CATTDWHHNEQFF
>TRBV5-1|TRBJ2-5
CASSSQGQETQYF
>TRBV12-3/TRBV12-4|TRBJ2-1
CASRRGGQGAVGEQFF
>TRBV5-1|TRBJ2-1
CASSALAGASYNEQFF
>TRBV4-1|TRBJ1-4
CASSQPGGTNEKLFF
>TRBV7-2|TRBJ1-2
CASSLWEGSYGYTF
>TRBV7-9|TRBJ2-3
CASSWIFGGGARDTQYF
>TRBV6-1|TRBJ1-3
CASSVQGSGGNTIYF
>TRBV20-1|TRBJ2-4
CSAIGTDQGIQYF
>TRBV5-1|TRBJ1-4
CASSFAGQAATNEKLFF
>TRBV6-5|TRBJ2-1
CASSFPGGGAFNEQFF
>TRBV5-1|TRBJ1-2
CASSSESANYGYTF
>TRBV15|TRBJ2-3
CATSRGPGEGIKTDTQYF
>TRBV11-3|TRBJ2-5
CASSRWRIQETQYF
>TRBV5-6|TRBJ2-2
CASSLQWFTGELFF
>TRBV27|TRBJ2-2
CASSRSWVGYGPNTGELFF
>TRBV12-3/TRBV12-4|TRBJ2-5
CASSPQSREQETQYF
>TRBV14|TRBJ2-7
CASSPKQGQTEQYF
>TRBV3-1|TRBJ2-5
CASVLQGGRETQYF
>TRBV7-9|TRBJ1-4
CASSRGQGKTNEKLFF
>TRBV12-3/TRBV12-4|TRBJ2-7
CASSLNSLGPLYEQYF
>TRBV20-1|TRBJ1-1
CSAPPAGRNTEAFF
>TRBV29-1|TRBJ2-3
CSAGWTGGKSDTQYF
>TRBV11-2|TRBJ1-2
CASTYNTVGYTF
>TRBV19|TRBJ2-2
CASSMGRGAATGELFF
>TRBV20-1|TRBJ2-7
CSATTRGPYEQYF
>TRBV11-3|TRBJ2-2
CASSLEEWGRGTGELFF
>TRBV12-3/TRBV12-4|TRBJ2-7
CASRPGHSAYEQYF
>TRBV20-1|TRBJ1-6
CSARDRGGHQNSPLHF
>TRBV20-1|TRBJ1-2
CSATEGGRGGYTF
>TRBV4-2|TRBJ2-3
CASSRLLAGDRSYTDTQYF